What follows are 5 T cell receptor beta chains derived from one specimen sequenced in a study of T cells in Graves' hyperthyroidism and ophthalmopathy. RNA transcripts were the template for amplifying TCR beta CDR3 regions. The TCR CDR3 first-round RT-PCR relied on the HTBI primer set. TCRdb reprocessed the multiplex PCR reads with MiXCR, giving one entry per CDR3 protein. The sample contains some 720,000 distinct CDR3 sequences, about a sixth of which appear only once. Sequences were obtained from blood. The receptors originated from a young man with Graves' hyperthyroidism.

This clonotype was detected many times. CDR3: CSAFDVAGGYEQYF. CDR3 DNA: TGCAGTGCTTTTGACGTAGCGGGCGGCTACGAGCAGTACTTC. The genes are TRBV20-1 and TRBJ2-7; the match to TRBD2 covers 7 bases. This CDR3 has 14 amino acids. V lost 5 bases, J lost 3 bases, and 10 bases stayed unmatched. Germline V CDR1 and CDR2: DFQATT, SNEGSKA (reference sequence).

This clonotype occurred a few times. This chain links TRBV28 with TRBJ2-7; 7 bases map to TRBD1. The CDR3 has 15 amino acids. Unmatched junction bases numbered 9, after V lost 6 bases and J lost 1 base. The germline V gene encodes CDR1 MDHEN and CDR2 SYDVKM. CDR3 sequence: CASRAAGTASYEQYF. CDR3 DNA: TGTGCCAGCAGAGCGGCCGGGACAGCATCCTACGAGCAGTACTTC.

This clonotype was recorded a few times. The chain combines TRBV20-1 with TRBJ1-2; D possibly corresponds to TRBD1 (5 bases). CDR1 DFQATT and CDR2 SNEGSKA come from the germline V gene (reference sequence). The CDR3 covers 13 residues. Trimming removed 5 bases from V and 8 bases from J, with 18 bases in between. Here the CDR3 reads CSAGILGAGGYTF. The DNA for the CDR3 is TGCAGTGCTGGAATTTTAGGGGCGGGGGGCTACACCTTC.

This clonotype was seen only a few times. The chain employs TRBV13 and TRBJ2-7, with 8 nucleotides matching TRBD2. The CDR3 runs to 13 residues. V trimming: 4 bases; J trimming: 6 bases; junction bases outside the gene matches: 5. CDR1 PRHDT and CDR2 FYEKMQ come from the germline V gene (reference sequence). CDR3 protein: CASSWGTSPEQYF. In DNA form, the CDR3 reads TGTGCCAGCAGCTGGGGGACTAGTCCCGAGCAGTACTTC.

The gene calls are TRBV7-9 and TRBJ2-6; 7 nucleotides align to TRBD1. This CDR3 has 19 amino acids. J lost 3 bases, V lost 1 base, and 12 bases had no gene match. The V gene's germline CDR1 is SEHNR and CDR2 FQNEAQ (reference sequence). DNA for the CDR3: TGTGCCAGCAGCTTAGGATGGACAGGAACTTTTGGTGGGGCCAACGTCCTGACTTTC. Translating it yields CASSLGWTGTFGGANVLTF.